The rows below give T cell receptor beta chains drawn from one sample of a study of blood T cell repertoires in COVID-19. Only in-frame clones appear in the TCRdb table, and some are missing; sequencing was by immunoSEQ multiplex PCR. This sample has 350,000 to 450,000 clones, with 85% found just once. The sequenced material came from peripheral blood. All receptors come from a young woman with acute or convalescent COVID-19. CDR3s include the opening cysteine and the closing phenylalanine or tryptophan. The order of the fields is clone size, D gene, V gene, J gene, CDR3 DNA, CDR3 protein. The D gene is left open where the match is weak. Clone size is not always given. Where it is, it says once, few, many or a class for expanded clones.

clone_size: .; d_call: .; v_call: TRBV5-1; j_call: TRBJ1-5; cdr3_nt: TGCGCCAGCAGCTTGGAAGGTTCCGGGGCCCAGCATTTT; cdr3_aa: CASSLEGSGAQHF
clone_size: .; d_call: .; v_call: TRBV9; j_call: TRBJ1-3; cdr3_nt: TGTGCCAGCAGCGAGGGAGCGTTCGGCACCATATATTTT; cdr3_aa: CASSEGAFGTIYF
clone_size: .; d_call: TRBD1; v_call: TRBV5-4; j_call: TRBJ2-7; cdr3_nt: TGTGCCAGCAGCCAGGGGACAGGGGTTTTCTACGAGCAGTACTTC; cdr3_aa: CASSQGTGVFYEQYF
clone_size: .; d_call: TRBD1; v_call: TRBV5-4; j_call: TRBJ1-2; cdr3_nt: TGTGCCAGCAGCTTGTCACAGGGGGGCTATGGCTACACCTTC; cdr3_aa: CASSLSQGGYGYTF
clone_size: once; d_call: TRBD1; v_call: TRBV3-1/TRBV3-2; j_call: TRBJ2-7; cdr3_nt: TGTGCCAGCAGCCACTACAGGGGGACCGCCGAGCAGTACTTC; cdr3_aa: CASSHYRGTAEQYF
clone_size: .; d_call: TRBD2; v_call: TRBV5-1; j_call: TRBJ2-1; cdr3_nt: TGCGCCAGCACCAGCGGGAGGAATGAGCAGTTCTTC; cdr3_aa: CASTSGRNEQFF
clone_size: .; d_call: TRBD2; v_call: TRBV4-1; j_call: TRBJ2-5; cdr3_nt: TGCGCCAGCAGCCAAGATCGGGGACTAGCGGGGCAAGAGACCCAGTACTTC; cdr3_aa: CASSQDRGLAGQETQYF
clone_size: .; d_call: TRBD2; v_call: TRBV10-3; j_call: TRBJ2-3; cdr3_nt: TGTGCCATCAGTGAGGCGACTAGCGGGGGCACAGATACGCAGTATTTT; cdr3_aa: CAISEATSGGTDTQYF
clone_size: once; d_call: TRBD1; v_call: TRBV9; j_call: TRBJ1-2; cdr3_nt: TGTGCCAGCAGCGTAGCCGGAGGGGGCAATGGCTACACCTTC; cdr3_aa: CASSVAGGGNGYTF
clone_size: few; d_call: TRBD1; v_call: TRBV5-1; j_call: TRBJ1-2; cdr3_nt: TGCGCCAGCAGCTCCGGGACAGGGGGCGTTCCAGGTGGCTACACCTTC; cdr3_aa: CASSSGTGGVPGGYTF
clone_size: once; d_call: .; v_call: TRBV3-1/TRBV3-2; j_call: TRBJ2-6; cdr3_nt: TGTGCCAGCAGCCAAGTCAGCGGGTTTGGGGCCAACGTCCTGACTTTC; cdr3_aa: CASSQVSGFGANVLTF
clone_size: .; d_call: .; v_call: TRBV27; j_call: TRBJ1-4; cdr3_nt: TGTGCCAGCTTTGGTCCCGCTGGCCGTAATGAAAAACTGTTTTTT; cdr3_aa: CASFGPAGRNEKLFF
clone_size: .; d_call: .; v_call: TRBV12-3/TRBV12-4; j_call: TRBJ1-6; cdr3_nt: TGTGCCAGCAGCCCGGGGGGGGGTTCACCCCTCCACTTT; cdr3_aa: CASSPGGGSPLHF
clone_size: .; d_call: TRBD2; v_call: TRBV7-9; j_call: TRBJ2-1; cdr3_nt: TGTGCCAGCAGCGTTAGCGGGAGGGCCGATGAGCAGTTCTTC; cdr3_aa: CASSVSGRADEQFF
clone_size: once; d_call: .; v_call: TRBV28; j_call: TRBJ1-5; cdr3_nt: TGTGCCAGCAGTTTATTTTCGGGGCAGCCCCAGCATTTT; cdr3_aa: CASSLFSGQPQHF
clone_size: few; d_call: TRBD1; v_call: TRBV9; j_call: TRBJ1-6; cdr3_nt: TGTGCCAGCAGCGCTCCGACAGGGTTTGCAGATTCACCCCTCCACTTT; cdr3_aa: CASSAPTGFADSPLHF
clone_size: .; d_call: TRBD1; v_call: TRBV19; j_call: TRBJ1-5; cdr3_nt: TGTGCCAGTAGTATAGATCGAATCCGGGACAGGGCCGGTCAGCCCCAGCATTTT; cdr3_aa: CASSIDRIRDRAGQPQHF
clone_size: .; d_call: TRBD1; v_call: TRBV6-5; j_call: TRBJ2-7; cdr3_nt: TGTGCCAGCAGACCGGGACAGGTAAATTACGAGCAGTACTTC; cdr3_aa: CASRPGQVNYEQYF
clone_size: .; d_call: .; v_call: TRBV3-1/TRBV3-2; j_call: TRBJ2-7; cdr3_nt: TGTGCCAGCAGCCAATCGACTAGGTCCTACGAGCAGTACTTC; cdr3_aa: CASSQSTRSYEQYF